This T cell receptor beta chain was profiled in a study of cytomegalovirus exposure and HLA in healthy donors (dated by TCRdb to about 2017). Notes on the research overall: In an earlier analysis of under 600 of the donors, around 300 Gb of sequence data and 90 million to 130 million unique TCR beta sequences from approximately 180 million T cells were reported. An early release that covered approximately 600 HLA-typed donors contained 300 to 350 gigabases of sequencing data and tens of millions of unique TCR sequences. Of the 300 to 450 genotyped donors, roughly 76% were placed in the genetic ancestry cluster associated with self-reported Caucasian donors. The aim of the study was to test whether cataloging public T cell receptors could identify signatures of past pathogen exposure. The study used immunosequencing to profile the T cell repertoires of several hundred subjects and linked those repertoires to cytomegalovirus serostatus. Along with the roughly 700-subject first cohort, a separate validation cohort of over a hundred different subjects was used. The study combined high-throughput TCR immunosequencing, statistical association of individual TCRs with disease status, and machine learning to predict cytomegalovirus infection status. To study patterns of TCR occurrence, a later analysis re-analyzed previously published TCR beta repertoires from around 670 donors and added high-resolution HLA genotyping. Rather than using new phenotypic data, the later analysis identified candidate immune exposures from TCR beta sequences and from how often those sequences occurred across donors. An earlier analysis of approximately 640 of the donors applied high-throughput TCR beta sequencing to assess whether each TCR beta V gene segment acted as functional or pseudogenic. Alongside the repertoire data, information on donor age, sex, ethnicity and CMV serostatus was compiled. Genome-wide SNP genotypes for about 55% of the 666 donors were used in a later genetic analysis, which treated that subset as a discovery cohort. Every discovery cohort repertoire had been produced on one sequencing platform. Both class I and class II loci were covered by HLA typing, at four-digit resolution. Typing coverage differed by locus: A, B, C, DRB1 and DQB1 were typed in about 629-640 donors, DQA1 in about 510, DPA1 in over 600, and DPB1 in 400 to 480. Several DR-DQ haplotypes were handled as single units for association and clustering because linkage in the cohort was strong. Among some 410 genotyped donors of the cohort, an average of about 240,000 unique TCR beta nucleotide sequences were sequenced per donor, roughly 20% of them non-productive.

Paper-wide results and their limitations: The cohort was sequenced for TCR beta chains only, and without alpha or paired-chain data the features that could be detected were limited. Because HLA typing was unavailable for some donors at each locus, only the typed subset was used in association tests. In an earlier analysis of about 600 of the donors, most TCR beta V segments appeared in productive rearrangements about 87% or about 30% of the time, broadly matching IMGT annotations. Correlated functional status among segregating V segments might be attributable to linkage disequilibrium, but an unknown experimental factor could not be ruled out. In a later analysis, TCR association rates were found to vary across HLA loci, with the most associated TCRs seen for DRB1 alleles and the fewest for HLA-C alleles. The authors suggested that the approach could potentially be extended to other disease states and immunological phenotypes. The classifier was reported to diagnose cytomegalovirus status with high specificity and sensitivity in both the original cohort and the validation cohort. A later analysis found that HLA-associated TCR beta chains were more clonally expanded and had lower generation probabilities than equally common non-associated chains. At a false discovery rate of 0.05, a later analysis linked fewer than 20,000 TCR beta sequences to specific HLA alleles. In vitro tests confirmed that a few of the cytomegalovirus-associated TCR beta chains recognize cytomegalovirus antigens. A later analysis reported that several top co-occurrence clusters appeared linked to parvovirus B19, influenza, CMV and Epstein-Barr virus. Because counts were too low, approximately 18 rarely observed V segments, including chromosome 9 orphons, were excluded from the earlier analysis of 587 of the donors. The presence/absence analyses assumed that sequencing depth was roughly uniform across donors, and that assumption may not be true. An association between a missense DCLRE1C variant and V-gene and J-gene trimming of TCR beta chains was found in a later genetic analysis and replicated in an independent cohort. Most TCR sequences were seen in very few donors, while some public TCRs were found in many individuals. Some IMGT-functional V segments, including TRBV6-2 and TRBV6-3, could not be told apart with the 87-base-pair reads, so those segments were excluded. A group of highly shared sequence variants was considered likely to be a technical artifact of the sequencing pipeline. A further reported finding was that TCR beta sequences accurately predicted the HLA-A and HLA-B alleles for most subjects in the first cohort. A later analysis found that most CMV-associated TCR beta chains appeared HLA-restricted, with HLA associations seemingly driven largely by CMV exposure. Compared with the roughly 710-donor mean, donors in an Asian-associated ancestry cluster had fewer N-insertions in productive TCRs, according to a later genetic analysis. Immune exposure information for the cohort was limited to CMV serostatus. Assigning TCR associations to individual alleles was difficult when HLA alleles, especially DR and DQ, strongly co-occurred. A total of 150 or so TCR beta chains were listed by the study as associated with cytomegalovirus.

With respect to this clone: Its cognate antigen has yet to be identified. No much larger clone is present one base from it, and per-base qualities are unavailable.

In total, approximately 610 healthy bone marrow donors made up the cohort. Cohort members were all nominally healthy when sampled, although unrecorded immune exposures were likely present. The donor tested CMV seronegative, placing the donor among the roughly 350 seronegative members of the cohort. A peripheral blood sample was collected from each donor, and TCR beta sequencing was performed on peripheral blood mononuclear cells. The Qiagen DNeasy Blood Extraction Kit was used to extract genomic DNA from the blood cell samples. CDR1 is given as SEHNR and CDR2 as FQNEAQ, both from the germline V gene (reference sequence). V has 6 bases trimmed and J has 4 bases trimmed; junction bases matching no gene number 8. Including the terminal cysteine and phenylalanine, the CDR3 comprises 15 residues. Of all the DNA, just the CDR3 is kept, 45 bases in frame from base 1. The receptor library was made with the immunoSEQ multiplex PCR assay. The multiplex PCR relied on a mix of 60 forward primers for TCR Vbeta segments and 13 reverse primers for TCR Jbeta segments. The CDR3 region of rearranged TCR beta genes was amplified from genomic DNA with a multiplex PCR assay. Amplified TCR beta libraries were sequenced as 87-base-pair reads on the Illumina HiSeq System. Per the source publication's procedure: A later analysis tallied around 82 million unique TCR beta chains across the approximately 670 repertoires, and around 10 million of those chains were shared by two or more donors. Raw reads were error-corrected and collapsed into unique sequences by a nearest-neighbor algorithm in which closely related sequences were merged to remove PCR and sequencing errors. To assign V, D and J gene segments, CDR3 sequences were aligned to IMGT reference sequences. For a sequence to be retained, a match of at least six nucleotides to both a V gene segment and a J gene segment was required. A rearrangement counted as productive if the CDR3 had no stop codons and remained in frame with V and J, and every other rearrangement counted as non-productive. CDR3 was defined by IMGT convention, running from the second conserved V-encoded cysteine to the conserved J-encoded phenylalanine. The earlier analysis of about 610 of the donors excluded sequences that lacked an unambiguous match to a single V gene segment. An earlier analysis of 587 of the donors classified V segments as functional when productive rearrangements were above 56.7% and as segregating when the standard deviation between donors was above 5%. A statistical classification framework was built for diagnosing cytomegalovirus status from the catalog of TCR beta chain sequences. In a later analysis, TCR nucleotide sequences were compared against IMGT/GENE-DB human TR gene sequences so that V and J genes could be assigned. In a later analysis, CDR3 sequences and most-parsimonious VDJ recombination scenarios were assigned using the TCRdist pipeline. A later analysis defined each TCR beta chain by its CDR3 amino acid sequence plus V-gene family, and excluded reads lacking a unique V-gene family. As a way to deal with suspected cross-contamination and a sequencing artifact, a later analysis dropped over 550 nucleotide sequences that were highly shared and had low generation probability. For each public chain, a later analysis derived a clonal expansion index from normalized ranks of inferred template counts within each repertoire. In a later analysis, generation probabilities were computed using a VDJ recombination model fitted to out-of-frame rearrangements, and the results were checked against IGoR. In a later analysis, TCR-TCR, TCR-HLA and TCR-CMV co-occurrence was scored with hypergeometric tests, and a repertoire-size bias correction was applied to TCR pairs. In a later analysis, false discovery rates were estimated by permuting HLA or CMV assignments 20 times. In a later analysis, co-occurring TCRs were grouped with DBSCAN, and TCRdist sequence similarity was added when clustering was performed within HLA-allele-positive subsets. Co-occurrence clustering excluded repertoires with fewer than 30,000 or more than 120,000 public chains, plus five with anomalous nucleotide sharing. TCRdb took this table from immuneACCESS and kept in-frame rearrangements with V and J called. Such tables lack part of the clones; where checked against another copy, unresolved V genes explain under half of the gap, and the rest is unexplained. That table gives V, J and clone size, and the DNA gave D and trimming. Across this sample there are around 150,000 clones, with approximately 9% seen only once. The ten largest clones take up roughly 1.9% of the sample.

The TCR originated in a male donor in good health and CMV-seronegative. Sequenced: PBMCs. The rearranged chain carries TRBV7-9 and TRBJ2-3; 9 bases in the junction line up with TRBD1. CDR3 protein: CASSWGQGEADTQYF. The nucleotide sequence reads TGTGCCAGCAGTTGGGGACAGGGTGAGGCAGATACGCAGTATTTT.